Below are 32 T cell receptor beta chains sequenced from a single sample in a study of T cell responses to AZD1222 COVID-19 vaccine. Method: immunoSEQ multiplex PCR; TCRdb's copy keeps in-frame clones and lacks some. The sample shows over 140,000 clones, 80% to 95% of them seen only once. The input for sequencing was peripheral blood, taken on day 0 of AZD1222 vaccination. The origin of the receptors is an adult in good health.

This clone showed up just once. The chain carries TRBV6-5 and TRBJ1-3, with D perhaps TRBD1 (6 bases). This CDR3 is built from 15 residues. Germline V lookup: CDR1 MNHEY, CDR2 SVGAGI. Trimming cost V 8 bases and J 4 bases, with 18 bases left between them. The CDR3 DNA sequence: TGTGCCAGCTCAAGAAACAGGGTAGAGGGAAACACCATATATTTT. This translates into CASSRNRVEGNTIYF.

The chain carries TRBV7-8 and TRBJ2-7, with 8 bases lining up with TRBD1. CDR3 length: 15 amino acids. Germline CDR1 and CDR2: SGHVS and FQNEAQ. With 3 bases clipped from V and 2 bases from J, the junction kept 6 bases outside the gene matches. The CDR3, as DNA: TGTGCCAGCAGCTTCTCCAGGGGGCCCCCCTACGAGCAGTACTTC. The encoded protein is CASSFSRGPPYEQYF.

The J gene is TRBJ1-2, the V gene TRBV15; D gene unclear. There are 14 residues in the CDR3. V dropped 0 bases and J dropped 4 bases, with 9 bases sitting between them. Per germline, CDR1 LNHNV and CDR2 YYDKDF (reference sequence). In nucleotides, the CDR3 is TGTGCCACCAGCAGAGAAGGTGCGCGCTATGGCTACACCTTC. It is translated as CATSREGARYGYTF.

J is TRBJ2-2 and V is TRBV4-1; perhaps TRBD1 as D (5 bases). V was trimmed by 3 bases and J by 4 bases, leaving 12 bases between them. The CDR3 has 15 residues. Germline-derived CDR1 and CDR2 are MGHRA and YSYEKL. The CDR3 spells CASSQSSGFTGELFF. The CDR3 DNA is TGCGCCAGCAGCCAGAGTTCAGGGTTCACCGGGGAGCTGTTTTTT.

V gene TRBV19 combines with J gene TRBJ2-3, with D tentatively TRBD2 (5 bases). The CDR3 spans 15 residues. In germline, CDR1 is LNHDA, CDR2 SQIVND (reference sequence). V was pared by 1 base and J by 4 bases, with 12 bases between. CDR3 bases: TGTGCCAGTAGTATAGGAGGGATGGGCGCAGATACGCAGTATTTT. Protein product: CASSIGGMGADTQYF.

In DNA form, the CDR3 reads TGTGCCAGCGGCCGTACTAACACCGGGGAGCTGTTTTTT. Its protein is CASGRTNTGELFF. The rearrangement joins TRBV11-3 to TRBJ2-2; D unresolved. This CDR3 contains 13 residues. The V gene lost 8 bases and the J gene lost 2 bases, with 9 bases spanning the gap. Germline CDR1 reads SGHNT; CDR2 reads YENEEA.

This rearrangement joins TRBV29-1 to TRBJ1-4, with a tentative D call TRBD1 (5 bases). V was cut by 1 base and J by 8 bases, with 14 bases left in between. Germline values: CDR1 SQVTM, CDR2 ANQGSEA. The CDR3 runs to 14 residues. CDR3 amino acids: CSVEAWQGGEKLFF. DNA of the CDR3: TGCAGCGTTGAAGCGTGGCAGGGAGGCGAAAAACTGTTTTTT.

This clone is a singleton in its sample. The rearrangement joins TRBV2 to TRBJ1-1; a weak D match, TRBD1 (6 bases). The CDR3 runs 15 residues. CDR1 and CDR2 (germline): SNHLY, FYNNEI. V lost 5 bases to trimming and J lost 5 bases, with 18 bases between them. CDR3 DNA: TGTGCCAGCAGTTCATTGTCCGGACAGACTACTGAAGCTTTCTTT. It is translated as CASSSLSGQTTEAFF.

This sequence joins TRBV2 and TRBJ1-6; 9 bases fit TRBD1. The V gene end was trimmed by 7 bases and the J gene end by 8 bases; junction bases not matched to a gene: 9. Germline V CDR1 and CDR2: SNHLY, FYNNEI. The CDR3 contains 15 residues. The CDR3 loop is CASNAGTGTYSPLHF. The DNA of the CDR3 is TGTGCCAGCAACGCCGGGACAGGGACTTATTCACCCCTCCACTTT.

The chain carries TRBV27 and TRBJ2-5; D is unresolved. The germline CDR1 and CDR2 sequences are MNHEY and SMNVEV (reference sequence). V dropped 5 bases and J dropped 2 bases, with 3 bases sitting between them. The CDR3 spans 11 residues. The CDR3 nucleotides are TGTGCCAGCAGTCTACAAGAGACCCAGTACTTC. It translates to CASSLQETQYF.

Only one count was recorded for this clone. The chain combines TRBV11-2 with TRBJ2-1, with unresolved D. V was trimmed by 2 bases and J by 7 bases, leaving 6 bases between them. The V gene's germline CDR1 is SGHAT and CDR2 FQNNGV. The CDR3 loop spans 12 amino acids. CDR3 coding DNA: TGTGCCAGCAGCTTAATGGGAAATGAGCAGTTCTTC. Its protein product is CASSLMGNEQFF.

This clone was recorded only once. The V and J genes are TRBV6-1 and TRBJ2-7, with a tentative D call TRBD1 (6 bases). V shed 3 bases and J shed 3 bases, with 15 bases lying between them. Germline assignment: CDR1 MNHNS and CDR2 SASEGT. The CDR3 spans 15 residues. This chain's CDR3 is CASSDPGQFYYEQYF. The CDR3 bases are TGTGCCAGCAGTGACCCTGGACAGTTTTACTACGAGCAGTACTTC.

The CDR3: CASSQSGTQKNYGYTF. The CDR3, as DNA: TGTGCCAGCAGCCAATCCGGGACACAAAAAAACTATGGCTACACCTTC. The chain employs TRBV4-2 and TRBJ1-2, with D possibly TRBD1 on 6 matching bases. The V gene's germline CDR1 is LGHNA and CDR2 YNFKEQ. The CDR3 has 16 amino acids. V lost 2 bases and J lost 2, with 15 bases in between.

This clone was detected only once. The CDR3 protein is CASSSYPTGTDTQYF. CDR3 coding DNA: TGTGCCAGCAGCAGCTACCCTACAGGCACAGATACGCAGTATTTT. The chain combines TRBV6-4 with TRBJ2-3; D is undetermined. Germline V gene lookup returns CDR1 MRHNA and CDR2 SNTAGT. The V and J ends lost 6 bases and 1 base respectively, with 14 bases between them. The CDR3 contains 15 residues.

V gene TRBV11-2 combines with J gene TRBJ2-2, with 9 bases fitting TRBD1. Germline trimming cut 6 bases from V and 7 bases from J; bases unmatched to any gene: 12. Germline V gene data show CDR1 as SGHAT and CDR2 as FQNNGV. The CDR3 totals 16 residues. CDR3 sequence: CASRQRTGVLFGELFF. DNA of the CDR3: TGTGCCAGCAGACAACGGACAGGGGTTTTATTCGGGGAGCTGTTTTTT.

The chain employs TRBV2 and TRBJ1-2; unclear D gene. The CDR3 totals 12 residues. Trimming took off 2 bases at V and 6 bases at J, with 7 bases between the two ends. Germline V gene data show CDR1 as SNHLY and CDR2 as FYNNEI. The chain's CDR3 is CASSEIPHGYTF. CDR3 sequence (DNA): TGTGCCAGCAGTGAAATCCCCCATGGCTACACCTTC.

The chain uses TRBV5-1 and TRBJ2-1; D not resolved. This CDR3 has 11 residues. Trimming pared 0 bases from V and 8 bases from J, leaving 3 bases between. Germline values: CDR1 SGHRS, CDR2 YFSETQ. CDR3 coding DNA: TGCGCCAGCAGCTTGGTGGATGAGCAGTTCTTC. As protein: CASSLVDEQFF.

The chain joins TRBV6-2 or TRBV6-3 to TRBJ1-6, with a possible D match to TRBD1 (6 bases). The CDR3 covers 16 residues. V was pared by 5 bases and J by 7 bases, with 18 bases between. CDR1 and CDR2 from the germline V gene are MNHEY and SVGEGT. CDR3 sequence (DNA): TGTGCCAGCAGTCCCCCCTTGACAGGACAAAATTCACCCCTCCACTTT. Its protein product is CASSPPLTGQNSPLHF.

This clone was seen a handful of times. This sequence joins TRBV7-9 and TRBJ2-3, with D unresolved. This CDR3 comprises 14 residues. Germline V gene data show CDR1 as SEHNR and CDR2 as FQNEAQ (reference sequence). The germline V and J ends were trimmed by 5 bases and 0 bases, with 9 bases remaining between them. CDR3 nucleotide sequence: TGTGCCAGCAGCCCTGGGGTCAGCACAGATACGCAGTATTTT. The encoded protein is CASSPGVSTDTQYF.

The gene calls are TRBV12-3 or TRBV12-4 and TRBJ2-7; maybe TRBD2 (6 bases). The CDR3 has 13 amino acids. V lost 6 bases and J 9 bases, leaving 18 bases between the germline ends. CDR3 loop: CASSLGTSGGQYF. The DNA of the CDR3 is TGTGCCAGCAGCCTGGGGACTTCCGGAGGGCAGTACTTC.

The CDR3 DNA sequence: TGTGCCAGCAGCCCCTCTAGGGGTCAGGCAAATCAGCCCCAGCATTTT. It yields the protein CASSPSRGQANQPQHF. The chain combines TRBV6-2 or TRBV6-3 with TRBJ1-5, with D tentatively TRBD1 (5 bases). The germline CDR1 and CDR2 sequences are MNHEY and SVGEGT. This CDR3 is 16 amino acids long. Trimming removed 6 bases at V and 4 bases at J, with 19 bases between.

V and J are TRBV10-3 and TRBJ1-1; weak D call: TRBD1 (5 bases). Per the germline V gene, CDR1 is ENHRY and CDR2 is SYGVKD. Between the trimmed V and J ends, which lost 0 bases and 3 bases, there was a span of 8 bases. The length of the CDR3 is 14 residues. The CDR3 DNA sequence: TGTGCCATCAGTGAGTCAGGGGTGTACACTGAAGCTTTCTTT. It translates to CAISESGVYTEAFF.

This chain uses TRBV27 with TRBJ2-5; 9 positions match TRBD1. The germline gives CDR1 MNHEY, CDR2 SMNVEV (reference sequence). The V and J ends lost 10 bases and 1 base, in that order; junction bases with no gene match: 19. The CDR3 consists of 18 residues. In DNA, the CDR3 is TGTGCCACCGGGCCCGGGACAGGGACAAGGGGAGGCCAAGAGACCCAGTACTTC. This codes for CATGPGTGTRGGQETQYF.

The chain has TRBV7-9 and TRBJ1-1; D is undetermined. The length of the CDR3 is 13 residues. Looked up from germline, CDR1 is SEHNR and CDR2 is FQNEAQ (reference sequence). The V end lost 0 bases, the J end lost 6 bases, and 8 bases lay between the germline ends. Written as DNA, the CDR3 is TGTGCCAGCAGCTTAGCGCCAGGTTCTGAAGCTTTCTTT. It specifies CASSLAPGSEAFF.

The V gene is TRBV28, the J gene TRBJ1-4; TRBD1 might be the D (5 bases). The CDR3 has 14 residues. Per germline, CDR1 MDHEN and CDR2 SYDVKM. Trimming took off 6 bases at V and 8 bases at J, with 16 bases between the two ends. In nucleotides, the CDR3 is TGTGCCAGCAGGGAGACAGCCCTAGGGGAAAAACTGTTTTTT. Translated, it gives CASRETALGEKLFF.

The V call is TRBV19, the J call TRBJ2-5; tentative D call: TRBD2 (6 bases). Germline CDR1 and CDR2: LNHDA and SQIVND (reference sequence). The V end lost 4 bases, the J end lost 4 bases, and 19 bases lay between the germline ends. This CDR3 comprises 16 residues. The CDR3 loop is CASSTTTRGNPETQYF. The CDR3 DNA reads as TGTGCCAGTAGTACTACAACCCGGGGGAACCCAGAGACCCAGTACTTC.

V and J are TRBV5-1 and TRBJ2-1; a possible D gene is TRBD2 (5 bases). CDR3 length: 18 amino acids. V was shortened by 0 bases and J by 0 bases, with 16 bases between the two germline ends. Germline V CDR1 and CDR2: SGHRS, YFSETQ. The CDR3 here is CASSLVAGGSSSYNEQFF. The DNA for the CDR3 is TGCGCCAGCAGCTTGGTCGCGGGCGGGTCGAGCTCCTACAATGAGCAGTTCTTC. Filled out from reference TRBV5-1 and TRBJ2-1, the complete variable domain reads KAGVTQTPRYLIKTRGQQVTLSCSPISGHRSVSWYQQTPGQGLQFLFEYFSETQRNKGNFPGRFSGRQFSNSRSEMNVSTLELGDSALYLCASSLVAGGSSSYNEQFFGPGTRLTVL.

The J gene is TRBJ1-1, the V gene TRBV7-9; TRBD1 agrees at 9 bases. The CDR3 runs 13 residues. The J segment lost 9 bases and the V segment lost 3 bases, leaving 5 bases of the junction unmatched. CDR1 is SEHNR and CDR2 is FQNEAQ in the germline V gene (reference sequence). The CDR3 loop reads CASSFLQGAQAFF. The CDR3 DNA reads TGTGCCAGCAGCTTCCTACAGGGGGCGCAAGCTTTCTTT.

This chain connects TRBV20-1 to TRBJ2-7; D is undetermined. Per the germline V gene, CDR1 is DFQATT and CDR2 is SNEGSKA (reference sequence). This CDR3 contains 11 residues. The germline V and J ends were trimmed by 6 bases and 7 bases, with 13 bases remaining between them. CDR3 region: CSAPTFGEQYF. CDR3 DNA: TGCAGTGCCCCAACGTTCGGAGAGCAGTACTTC.

Written as DNA, the CDR3 is TGTGCCAGCAGTTTCCCGGGACACACTAACTATGGCTACACCTTC. Residues: CASSFPGHTNYGYTF. This chain joins TRBV28 and TRBJ1-2; a possible D gene is TRBD1 (6 bases). The CDR3 has 15 residues. Per germline, CDR1 MDHEN and CDR2 SYDVKM. The V end lost 3 bases, the J end lost 0 bases, and 11 bases lay between the germline ends.

This clone was recorded a few times. The chain joins TRBV6-4 to TRBJ2-7; no reliable D call. This CDR3 contains 15 residues. Germline V CDR1 and CDR2: MRHNA, SNTAGT. With 3 bases removed from V and 2 bases from J, the gap between germline ends came to 14 bases. The CDR3 is CASSEFYPVTYEQYF. CDR3 nucleotide sequence: TGTGCCAGCAGTGAATTTTACCCGGTAACCTACGAGCAGTACTTC.

The chain uses TRBV7-8 and TRBJ2-1; D gene ambiguous. The CDR3 has 15 amino acids. V dropped 1 base and J dropped 1 base, with 8 bases sitting between them. Germline CDR1 is SGHVS and CDR2 is FQNEAQ. The chain's CDR3 is CASSLESVSYNEQFF. CDR3 bases: TGTGCCAGCAGCTTAGAATCCGTGTCCTACAATGAGCAGTTCTTC.